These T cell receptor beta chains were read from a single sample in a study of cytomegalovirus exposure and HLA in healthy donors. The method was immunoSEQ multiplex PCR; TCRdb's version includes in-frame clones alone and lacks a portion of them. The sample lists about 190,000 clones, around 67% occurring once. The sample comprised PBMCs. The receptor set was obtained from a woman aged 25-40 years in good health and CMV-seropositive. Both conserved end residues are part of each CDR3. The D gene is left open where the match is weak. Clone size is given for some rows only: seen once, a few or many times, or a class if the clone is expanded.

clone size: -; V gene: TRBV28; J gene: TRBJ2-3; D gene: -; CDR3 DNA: TGTGCCAGCAGTTTAGGAGGGGGCGAGACAGATACGCAGTATTTT; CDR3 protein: CASSLGGGETDTQYF
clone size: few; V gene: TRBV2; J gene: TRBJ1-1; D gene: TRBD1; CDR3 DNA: TGTGCCAGCAGGGGACAGTTAATGAACACTGAAGCTTTCTTT; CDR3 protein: CASRGQLMNTEAFF
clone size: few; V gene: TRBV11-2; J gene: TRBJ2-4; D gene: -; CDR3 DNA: TGTGCCAGCAGCCCTTTAGCCAAAAACATTCAGTACTTC; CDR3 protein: CASSPLAKNIQYF
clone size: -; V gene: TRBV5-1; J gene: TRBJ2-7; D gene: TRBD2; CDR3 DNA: TGCGCCAGCAGCCCGGGACTAGCGGGAGGTGGCGAGCAGTACTTC; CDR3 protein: CASSPGLAGGGEQYF
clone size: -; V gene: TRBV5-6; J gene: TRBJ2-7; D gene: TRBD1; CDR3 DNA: TGTGCCAGCAGCACCAGGGGGTTGGGGGTTAAATTC; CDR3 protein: CASSTRGLGVKF
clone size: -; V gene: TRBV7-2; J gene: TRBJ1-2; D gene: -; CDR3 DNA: TGTGCCAGCAGCTTAGGGGGCGGTGGCTACACCTTC; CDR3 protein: CASSLGGGGYTF
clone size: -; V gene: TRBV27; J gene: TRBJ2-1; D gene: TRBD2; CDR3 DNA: TGTGCCAGCAGTTTCGGCGACAGCGGGAGGGCGGGAAATGAGCAGTTCTTC; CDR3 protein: CASSFGDSGRAGNEQFF
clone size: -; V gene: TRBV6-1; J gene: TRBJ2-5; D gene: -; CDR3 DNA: TGTGCCAGCAGACTACAGGCGATCCAAGAGACCCAGTACTTC; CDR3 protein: CASRLQAIQETQYF
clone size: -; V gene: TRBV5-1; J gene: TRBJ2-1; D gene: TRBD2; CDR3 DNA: TGCGCCAGCAGCCTAACTAGCGGGGCCTACAATGAGCAGTTCTTC; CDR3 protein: CASSLTSGAYNEQFF
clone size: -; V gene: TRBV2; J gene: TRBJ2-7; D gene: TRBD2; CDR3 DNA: TGTGCCAGCAGTTGGGGAAGAACTAGCGGGAGGGCCTACGAGCAGTACTTC; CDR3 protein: CASSWGRTSGRAYEQYF
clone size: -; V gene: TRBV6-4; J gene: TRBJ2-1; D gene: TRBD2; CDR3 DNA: TGTGCCAGCAGTGTAGAGGGAGGGCCTCGGGAGCAGTTCTTC; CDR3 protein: CASSVEGGPREQFF
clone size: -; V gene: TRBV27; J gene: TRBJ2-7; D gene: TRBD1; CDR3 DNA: TGTGCCAGCAGTTTGGGACAGGACTACGAGCAGTACTTC; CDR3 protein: CASSLGQDYEQYF
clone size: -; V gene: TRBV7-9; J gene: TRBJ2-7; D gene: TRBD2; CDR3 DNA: TGTTCCAGCAGCTCCGGGACTAGCGGGACCTCTGGCTACGAGCAGTACTTC; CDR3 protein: CSSSSGTSGTSGYEQYF
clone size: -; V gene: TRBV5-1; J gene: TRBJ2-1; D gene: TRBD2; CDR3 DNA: TGCGCCAGCAGCTTGGACCCTCTAGCGGGAGTTAGCAATGAGCAGTTCTTC; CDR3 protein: CASSLDPLAGVSNEQFF
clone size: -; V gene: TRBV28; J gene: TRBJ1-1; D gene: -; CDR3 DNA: TGTGCCAGCAGTTTATGGGGGGCCAGGGAGACTGAAGCTTTCTTT; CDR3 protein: CASSLWGARETEAFF
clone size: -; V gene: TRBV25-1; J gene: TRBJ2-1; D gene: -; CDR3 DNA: TGTGCCACCACGAGGGGCGGGACAGCTGAGCAGTTCTTC; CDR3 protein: CATTRGGTAEQFF
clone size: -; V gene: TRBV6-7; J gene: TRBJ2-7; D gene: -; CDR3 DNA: TGTGCCAGCAGTTACTCGAGGCGGGAAGCAATCTACGAGCAGTACTTC; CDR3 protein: CASSYSRREAIYEQYF
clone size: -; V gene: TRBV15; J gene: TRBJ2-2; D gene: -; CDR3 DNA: TGTGCCACCTCCTCCCGCGGTACCGGGGAGCTGTTTTTT; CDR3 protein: CATSSRGTGELFF
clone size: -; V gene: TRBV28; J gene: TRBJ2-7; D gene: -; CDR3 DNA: TGTGCCAGCAGTTTCGAGGGTTACGAGCAGTACTTC; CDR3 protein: CASSFEGYEQYF
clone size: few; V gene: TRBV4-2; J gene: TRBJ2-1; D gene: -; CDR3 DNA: TGTGCCAGCAGCCAAGCCGTAAACTACAATGAGCAGTTCTTC; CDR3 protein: CASSQAVNYNEQFF
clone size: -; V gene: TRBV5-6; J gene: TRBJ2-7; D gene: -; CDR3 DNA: TGTGCCAGCAACTTTCCCCTCGGCGAGCGGTACTTC; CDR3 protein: CASNFPLGERYF
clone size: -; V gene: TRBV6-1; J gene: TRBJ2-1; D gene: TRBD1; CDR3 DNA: TGTGCCCGGCACCAGCGGACAGGGGCGTACAATGAGCAGTTCTTC; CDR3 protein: CARHQRTGAYNEQFF
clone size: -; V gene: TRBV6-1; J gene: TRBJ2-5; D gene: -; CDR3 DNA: TGTGCCAGCAGATGGGGGGAAGCAGAGACCCAGTACTTC; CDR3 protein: CASRWGEAETQYF
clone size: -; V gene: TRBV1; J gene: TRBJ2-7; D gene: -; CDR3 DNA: TGCACCAGCAGAGACAGCGGGAGTCCTAACGAGCAGTACTTC; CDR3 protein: CTSRDSGSPNEQYF
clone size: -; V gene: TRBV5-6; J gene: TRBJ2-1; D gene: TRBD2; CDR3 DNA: TGTGCCAGCAGCTCGACTAGCTCTCGGAATGAGCAGTTCTTC; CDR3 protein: CASSSTSSRNEQFF
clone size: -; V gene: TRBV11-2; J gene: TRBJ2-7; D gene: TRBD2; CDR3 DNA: TGTGCCAGCAGACCCCCCAGCGGGAACCCGTTCCTCGAGCAGTACTTC; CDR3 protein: CASRPPSGNPFLEQYF
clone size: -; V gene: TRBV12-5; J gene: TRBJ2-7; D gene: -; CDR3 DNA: TGTGCTAGTGGTTCAAACATCTACGAGCAGTACTTC; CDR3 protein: CASGSNIYEQYF